A single sample gave rise to the 14 T cell receptor beta chains below, sequenced in a study of tissue T cells after allogeneic stem cell transplantation. Measured with immunoSEQ multiplex PCR; TCRdb has only the in-frame clones, and not every one. The top ten hold approximately 20% of the sample, which has 3,000 to 3,500 clones, about 50% seen once. Time point described: mouse harvest day 14 after allogeneic transplant. The graft held 10^6 splenic CD5+ T cells and 10^7 T-cell-depleted bone marrow cells. Sequencing was carried out using gut tissue. The receptors come from a female BALB/c mouse given C57BL/6 T cells with graft-versus-host disease after an allogeneic hematopoietic cell transplant.

About this clone: Any gene name here is a mouse gene name. Read coverage stops 1 residue before the CDR3 terminus; the germline J gene supplies the remainder. The rearrangement links TRBV26 to TRBJ2-5; D is ambiguous. V lost 5 bases and J 4 bases, leaving 7 bases between the germline ends. This CDR3 contains 12 residues. Germline-derived CDR1 and CDR2 are KGHPV and FQNQEV (reference sequence). CDR3 DNA (partial): TGTGCCAGCAGTTCTAGAGAAGACACCCAGTAC. Amino acid sequence: CASSSREDTQY. The full CDR3 sequence reads CASSSREDTQYF.

With respect to this clone: Gene names are mouse gene names. Coverage ceases 1 residue before the CDR3 finishes, and the germline J gene fills in the end. The chain combines TRBV3 with TRBJ2-5; the match to TRBD1 covers 7 bases. The CDR3 spans 13 residues. Losses at the gene ends were 5 bases for V and 3 bases for J; bases not matched to a gene: 2. Per the germline V gene, CDR1 is SNHLY and CDR2 is FYNGKV (reference sequence). The CDR3: CASSRQGQDTQYF. CDR3 bases read: TGTGCCAGCAGCCGACAGGGACAAGACACCCAGTAC.

This clone was seen only once. Mouse gene names apply. CDR3 DNA (partial): TGTGCCAGCAGCTTTGGGGGGTCGGCTGAGCAGTTC. This codes for CASSFGGSAEQF. The CDR3 as a whole reads CASSFGGSAEQFF. The V call is TRBV4, the J call TRBJ2-1; 7 bases are a match to TRBD2. The read terminates 1 residue before the CDR3 end, so the remaining end is supplied by the germline J gene. Germline-derived CDR1 and CDR2 are LGHDT and YNNKQL (reference sequence). Trimming cost V 4 bases and J 7 bases; bases outside gene matches: 4. There are 13 residues in the CDR3. The complete variable domain, with remaining parts taken from reference TRBV4 and TRBJ2-1, reads ETAVFQTPNYHVTQVGNEVSFNCKQTLGHDTMYWYKQDSKKLLKIMFSYNNKQLIVNETVPRRFSPQSSDKAHLNLRIKSVEPEDSAVYLCASSFGGSAEQFFGPGTRLTVL.

With regard to this clone: Gene names are mouse gene names. The read stops 1 residue short of the end of the CDR3; the missing end is completed from the germline J gene. The V call is TRBV5, the J call TRBJ1-1; possibly TRBD1 for D (6 bases). The CDR3 totals 14 residues. Germline values: CDR1 LGHNA, CDR2 YNLKQL (reference sequence). Trimming pared 4 bases from V and 0 bases from J, leaving 9 bases between. The CDR3 bases that were read are TGTGCCAGCAGCCCCGGGACAACAAACACAGAAGTCTTC. Translated, it gives CASSPGTTNTEVF. The full CDR3 protein reads CASSPGTTNTEVFF.

A word on this clone: Any gene name here is a mouse gene name. The read falls 1 residue short of the CDR3 end, and the missing part is taken from the germline J gene. The chain recombines TRBV16 with TRBJ2-3; 9 nucleotides align to TRBD1. The trim removed 3 bases at V and 4 bases at J, leaving 5 bases unmatched. Germline V gene lookup returns CDR1 SGHSA and CDR2 FRNQAP. The CDR3 runs 15 residues. The CDR3 spells CASSFPGQGPETLYF. CDR3 DNA, as far as it was read: TGTGCAAGCAGCTTCCCGGGACAGGGCCCAGAAACGCTGTAT.

As regards this clone: Gene names and germline match the mouse. With the read ending 1 residue before the CDR3 end, the germline J gene is used to fill in that end. The chain links TRBV16 to TRBJ2-3, with 11 bases lining up with TRBD2. After removal of 6 bases from V and 0 bases from J, the junction contained 2 bases not matched to a gene. Per the germline V gene, CDR1 is SGHSA and CDR2 is FRNQAP. CDR3 size: 15 residues. The CDR3 loop reads CASSRTGGSAETLYF. CDR3 bases read: TGTGCAAGCAGTCGGACTGGGGGGAGTGCAGAAACGCTGTAT.

Points on this clone: Gene names and germline match the mouse. The DNA ends 1 residue before the CDR3 does, and the rest of the CDR3 is filled in from the germline J gene. The V and J genes are TRBV13-3 and TRBJ2-7; no clear D. V lost 3 bases, J lost 2 bases, and 3 bases lay in between. The CDR3 totals 11 residues. The germline CDR1 and CDR2 sequences are NNHDY and SYVADS. The CDR3 here is CASSGAYEQYF. The sequenced CDR3 bases are TGTGCCAGCAGTGGAGCCTATGAACAGTAC.

Points on this clone: The gene names here belong to mouse. CDR3 protein: CASSRQYTGQLYF. The covered CDR3 bases are TGTGCCAGCAGCCGACAGTACACCGGGCAGCTCTAC. This chain connects TRBV26 to TRBJ2-2; a possible D gene is TRBD1 (5 bases). The read gets to within 1 residue of the CDR3 end, and the germline J gene fills in the rest. From germline, CDR1 is KGHPV and CDR2 FQNQEV (reference sequence). The CDR3 length is 13 residues. Trimming left V 6 bases short and J 3 bases short, with 8 bases between.

Points on this clone: The gene names here belong to mouse. Read coverage stops 1 residue before the CDR3 terminus; the germline J gene supplies the remainder. The chain has TRBV3 and TRBJ2-4; 9 bases are a match to TRBD2. The length of the CDR3 is 16 residues. With 1 base clipped from V and 0 bases from J, the junction kept 2 bases outside the gene matches. The V gene's germline CDR1 is SNHLY and CDR2 FYNGKV (reference sequence). CDR3 in amino acids: CASSLGLGVSQNTLYF. The sequenced part of the CDR3 DNA is TGTGCCAGCAGCTTAGGACTGGGGGTTAGTCAAAACACCTTGTAC.

This clone was counted between two and nine times. The gene symbols are mouse symbols. The read stops 1 residue short of the end of the CDR3; the missing end is completed from the germline J gene. The rearrangement joins TRBV19 to TRBJ1-5; no clear D. Per germline, CDR1 FNHDT and CDR2 SITEND (reference sequence). CDR3 length: 14 amino acids. Trimming removed 0 bases from V and 0 bases from J, with 4 bases in between. The sequenced part of the CDR3 DNA is TGTGCCAGCAGTATAGCCAATAACAACCAGGCTCCGCTT. This sequence encodes CASSIANNNQAPL. The whole CDR3 sequence reads CASSIANNNQAPLF.

With regard to this clone: Mouse names are used for the genes. The sequenced fragment ends 1 residue before the CDR3 boundary, so the rest is inferred from the germline J gene. J is TRBJ2-4 and V is TRBV3; D perhaps matches TRBD1 (6 bases). The V end lost 5 bases, the J end lost 0 bases, and 9 bases lay between the germline ends. CDR1 SNHLY and CDR2 FYNGKV come from the germline V gene (reference sequence). This CDR3 region has 14 residues. CDR3 bases read: TGTGCCAGCAGCATACAGGGTAGTCAAAACACCTTGTAC. As protein: CASSIQGSQNTLY. The full CDR3 is CASSIQGSQNTLYF.

The sample holds a few counts of this clone. Gene names refer to mouse genes. The CDR3 end falls 1 residue outside the read, so it is completed with the germline J gene. V gene TRBV19 combines with J gene TRBJ1-3; a weak D match, TRBD1 (5 bases). The CDR3 is 15 amino acids. Germline CDR1 FNHDT, CDR2 SITEND (reference sequence). V was clipped by 5 bases and J by 0 bases, with 12 bases between them. The sequenced CDR3 bases are TGTGCCAGCAGCCCCCGGGGCAATTCTGGAAATACGCTCTAT. Translated: CASSPRGNSGNTLY. The entire CDR3 protein reads CASSPRGNSGNTLYF.

This clone counts as large. The gene symbols are mouse symbols. The observed sequence ends 1 residue before the CDR3 terminus, with the missing tail filled in from the germline J gene. This chain connects TRBV19 to TRBJ2-7, with D possibly being TRBD2 (6 bases). V was shortened by 3 bases and J by 4 bases, with 8 bases between the two germline ends. The CDR3 has 12 amino acids. The germline V gene has CDR1 FNHDT and CDR2 SITEND (reference sequence). The CDR3 region is CASSSWGYEQYF. The CDR3 bases that were read are TGTGCCAGCAGTAGTTGGGGGTATGAACAGTAC.

Details on this clone: These gene names are mouse names. From the germline J gene comes the end of the CDR3, since the read stops 1 residue before it. The V gene is TRBV29, the J gene TRBJ2-7, with unresolved D. Per germline, CDR1 MSHET and CDR2 SYDVDS. The CDR3 has 13 residues. Trimming pared 0 bases from V and 3 bases from J, leaving 6 bases between. The CDR3 sequence is CASSLSSVYEQYF. The CDR3 bases that were read are TGTGCTAGCAGTTTATCATCAGTCTATGAACAGTAC.